This T cell receptor beta chain derives from a study of blood T cell repertoires in COVID-19. Trimming pared 5 bases from V and 7 bases from J, leaving 15 bases between. The CDR3 length is 14 residues. The germline gives CDR1 ENHRY, CDR2 SYGVKD. The method was immunoSEQ multiplex PCR; TCRdb's version includes in-frame clones alone and lacks a portion of them. The sample carries nearly 350,000 clones, about 88% recorded once. This chain connects TRBV10-3 to TRBJ1-5; the D gene is possibly TRBD1 (6 bases). The material sequenced was PBMCs or T cells enriched from blood (not recorded which). This TCR came from a woman aged 25 to 39 who had recovered from COVID-19. In DNA, the CDR3 is TGTGCCATCAGTCCTCGACACGACAGGCAGCCCCAGCATTTT. Amino acids: CAISPRHDRQPQHF.